These 20 T cell receptor beta chains originate from one sample sequenced in a study of T cell responses to AZD1222 COVID-19 vaccine (dated by TCRdb to the early 2020s). The library was prepared using the immunoSEQ multiplex PCR assay. This immuneACCESS table, as held by TCRdb, lists in-frame sequences with V and J called but not all clones. Of the missing ones, under half trace to an unresolved V gene in checked studies; the others have no known cause. In this sample the table shows approximately 160,000 clones, around 94% of which occur a single time. The ten largest clones take up approximately 4.8% of the sample. This specimen's time point label, interpreted: about 28 days (+/-7) after the second vaccine dose. The sample consisted of peripheral blood, taken 28 days after the second AZD1222 dose. Source of these receptors: an adult who received the AZD1222 COVID-19 vaccine.

V usage is TRBV4-2 and J usage is TRBJ2-5; tentatively, D is TRBD2 (6 bases). The CDR3 sequence is 17 residues long. The ends were cut back, 1 base at V and 2 bases at J, with 17 bases in the middle. Germline-derived CDR1 and CDR2 are LGHNA and YNFKEQ. In nucleotides, the CDR3 is TGTGCCAGCAGCCAAGTAGGGCGGGAACCGGTTCAAGAGACCCAGTACTTC. Translation: CASSQVGREPVQETQYF.

The chain joins TRBV10-3 to TRBJ1-5; 11 bases are a match to TRBD1. The germline gives CDR1 ENHRY, CDR2 SYGVKD. J was trimmed by 2 bases and V by 8 bases; bases with no gene match: 8. This CDR3 contains 16 residues. The CDR3, as DNA: TGTGCCATCTGGGCGGACAGGGGGCGATGCAATCAGCCCCAGCATTTT. Translating it yields CAIWADRGRCNQPQHF.

The CDR3 region has the DNA TGTGCCAGCAGAGGGACAGGGGGTTCGGGGGAGCTGTTTTTT. Protein sequence: CASRGTGGSGELFF. J is TRBJ2-2 and V is TRBV27; 11 positions agree with TRBD1. The CDR3 runs 14 residues. V lost 6 bases and J lost 8; bases outside the gene matches: 5. Germline V gene data show CDR1 as MNHEY and CDR2 as SMNVEV (reference sequence).

The rearrangement uses TRBV7-9 and TRBJ2-1; D remains unclear. CDR1 and CDR2 from the germline V gene are SEHNR and FQNEAQ (reference sequence). The CDR3 is 13 residues long. With 0 bases removed from V and 8 bases from J, the gap between germline ends came to 8 bases. CDR3 sequence: CASSLAKGDEQFF. CDR3 in DNA: TGTGCCAGCAGCTTAGCGAAGGGTGATGAGCAGTTCTTC.

The V call is TRBV10-1, the J call TRBJ2-1, with D possibly being TRBD1 (5 bases). Germline CDR1 and CDR2: WNHNN and SYGVQD (reference sequence). V lost 5 bases, J lost 2 bases, and 13 bases lay in between. This CDR3 has 15 residues. The CDR3 loop reads CASSSPEGAYNEQFF. CDR3 coding DNA: TGCGCCAGCAGTTCCCCCGAAGGGGCCTACAATGAGCAGTTCTTC.

V and J are TRBV14 and TRBJ2-1, with D tentatively TRBD2 (6 bases). V was clipped by 0 bases and J by 4 bases, with 19 bases between them. CDR1 is SGHDN and CDR2 is FVKESK in the germline V gene. This CDR3 has 18 amino acids. The CDR3 DNA follows: TGTGCCAGCAGCCAAGATTCCGCGTTGGTGCTAGCGTACAATGAGCAGTTCTTC. Its protein is CASSQDSALVLAYNEQFF.

This clone came up once. V and J are TRBV7-2 and TRBJ2-3, with D possibly being TRBD2 (6 bases). CDR1 and CDR2 (germline): SGHTA, FQGNSA. Between the trimmed V and J ends, which lost 0 bases and 4 bases, there was a span of 8 bases. The CDR3 is 14 amino acids. CDR3 loop: CASSLARRADTQYF. CDR3 in DNA: TGTGCCAGCAGCTTAGCGCGGAGGGCAGATACGCAGTATTTT.

This chain uses TRBV7-2 with TRBJ2-3; D is unclear. Trimming removed 2 bases at V and 0 bases at J, with 6 bases between. Germline V gives CDR1 SGHTA, CDR2 FQGNSA. CDR3 length: 14 amino acids. CDR3 amino acids: CASSLMASTDTQYF. The DNA for the CDR3 is TGTGCCAGCAGCTTAATGGCGAGCACAGATACGCAGTATTTT.

This clone was seen once. V usage is TRBV28 and J usage is TRBJ1-6; a possible D gene is TRBD1 (5 bases). CDR3 length: 14 residues. Germline values: CDR1 MDHEN, CDR2 SYDVKM. Trimming took 6 bases from V and 4 from J, leaving 10 bases between them. In nucleotides, the CDR3 is TGTGCCAGCAGCCCGGCAGGGTATAATTCACCCCTCCACTTT. It codes for CASSPAGYNSPLHF.

This clone appeared many times. The chain is built from TRBV6-5 and TRBJ1-1; tentative D call: TRBD1 (6 bases). The CDR3 length is 13 residues. Germline V gene lookup returns CDR1 MNHEY and CDR2 SVGAGI. V lost 8 bases and J 4 bases, leaving 14 bases between the germline ends. CDR3 DNA sequence: TGTGCCAGCTGGGTTCAGGGGAGCACTGAAGCTTTCTTT. Protein sequence: CASWVQGSTEAFF.

V usage is TRBV14 and J usage is TRBJ1-1; D is unresolved. Trimming stripped 4 bases from V and 1 base from J, with 16 bases between. This CDR3 contains 16 residues. The germline gives CDR1 SGHDN, CDR2 FVKESK. The CDR3 region is CASSPGVGRSNTEAFF. DNA for the CDR3: TGTGCCAGCAGCCCCGGGGTGGGCAGATCGAACACTGAAGCTTTCTTT. The complete variable domain, with remaining parts taken from reference TRBV14 and TRBJ1-1, reads EAGVTQFPSHSVIEKGQTVTLRCDPISGHDNLYWYRRVMGKEIKFLLHFVKESKQDESGMPNNRFLAERTGGTYSTLKVQPAELEDSGVYFCASSPGVGRSNTEAFFGQGTRLTVV.

The chain uses TRBV2 and TRBJ2-7; 12 bases fit TRBD2. CDR3 size: 17 residues. Germline loops: CDR1 SNHLY, CDR2 FYNNEI. The V and J ends lost 3 bases and 3 bases, in that order; junction bases with no gene match: 9. CDR3 nucleotide sequence: TGTGCCAGCAGTGAGTGGCTAGCGGGAGGGCCCCTCTACGAGCAGTACTTC. Amino acid sequence: CASSEWLAGGPLYEQYF.

The chain couples TRBV6-5 to TRBJ1-2, with TRBD1 as a possible D gene (5 bases). The CDR3 loop spans 13 amino acids. Per germline, CDR1 MNHEY and CDR2 SVGAGI. Trimming pared 7 bases from V and 6 bases from J, leaving 15 bases between. This CDR3 is CASNWGDGDGYTF. The CDR3 nucleotides are TGTGCCAGCAACTGGGGGGACGGGGATGGCTACACCTTC.

The chain employs TRBV29-1 and TRBJ1-2; D uncertain. CDR1 SQVTM and CDR2 ANQGSEA come from the germline V gene. The CDR3 contains 16 residues. V was clipped by 5 bases and J by 0 bases, with 19 bases between them. CDR3: CSVMGYSNYTNYGYTF. The CDR3 bases are TGCAGCGTTATGGGGTACTCCAACTATACTAACTATGGCTACACCTTC.

The chain couples TRBV19 to TRBJ1-6; 7 bases are shared with TRBD1. The CDR3 has 15 residues. The V gene end was trimmed by 5 bases and the J gene end by 11 bases; junction bases not matched to a gene: 12. Germline V gene data show CDR1 as LNHDA and CDR2 as SQIVND (reference sequence). The CDR3 loop reads CASSSIDRAITPLHF. For the CDR3, the DNA is TGTGCCAGTAGTTCAATAGACAGGGCGATAACACCCCTCCACTTT.

This clone is a singleton in its sample. The chain combines TRBV7-3 with TRBJ2-3; TRBD2 matches 10 bases. The CDR3 runs 16 residues. Germline lookup yields CDR1 SGHTA and CDR2 FQGTGA. After removal of 4 bases from V and 5 bases from J, the junction contained 9 bases not matched to a gene. The CDR3 sequence: CASSSSPGLARDTQYF. In nucleotides, the CDR3 is TGTGCCAGCAGCTCGTCCCCGGGACTAGCGAGAGATACGCAGTATTTT.

This clone was detected only once. The gene calls are TRBV5-6 and TRBJ1-4; D is ambiguous. Germline V lookup: CDR1 SGHDT, CDR2 YYEEEE. V lost 1 base and J 7 bases, leaving 14 bases between the germline ends. CDR3 length: 15 amino acids. The CDR3 DNA is TGTGCCAGCAGCTTGTTGGCCGGGCAATTTGAAAAACTGTTTTTT. Its protein product is CASSLLAGQFEKLFF.

The V gene is TRBV12-5, the J gene TRBJ2-7; D may be TRBD2 (6 bases). Germline CDR1 reads LGHNT; CDR2 reads FRNRAP. CDR3 length: 14 residues. V gave up 4 bases and J gave up 4 bases, with 14 bases separating them. CDR3 protein: CASGSSPAGYEQYF. The DNA for the CDR3 is TGTGCTAGTGGTTCCTCCCCGGCGGGGTACGAGCAGTACTTC.

The rearrangement links TRBV10-3 to TRBJ2-7; D gene unclear. The CDR3 has 12 amino acids. The V end was cut by 7 bases, the J end by 1 base, with 8 bases between. Germline CDR1 is ENHRY and CDR2 is SYGVKD. CDR3 loop: CAIMDRSYEQYF. The DNA of the CDR3 is TGTGCCATCATGGACCGGTCCTACGAGCAGTACTTC.

This clone was seen a single time. This sequence joins TRBV2 and TRBJ2-3; 10 bases are shared with TRBD1. The CDR3 extends over 16 amino acids. Unmatched junction bases numbered 5, after V lost 5 bases and J lost 0 bases. Per germline, CDR1 SNHLY and CDR2 FYNNEI. In nucleotides, the CDR3 is TGTGCCAGCAGTCGACAGGGGGCACAGAGCACAGATACGCAGTATTTT. It specifies CASSRQGAQSTDTQYF. The variable domain in full, completed from reference TRBV2 and TRBJ2-3, reads EPEVTQTPSHQVTQMGQEVILRCVPISNHLYFYWYRQILGQKVEFLVSFYNNEISEKSEIFDDQFSVERPDGSNFTLKIRSTKLEDSAMYFCASSRQGAQSTDTQYFGPGTRLTVL.